This is a list of T cell receptor beta chains from one sample in a study of blood T cell repertoires in COVID-19. TCRdb's table, derived via immunoSEQ multiplex PCR, lists solely in-frame clones and lacks some. In the table there are some 70,000 clones, about 89% of which are singletons. The sequenced material came from peripheral blood. These receptors were obtained from a man aged 50 to 60 with active COVID-19. Both conserved end residues are part of each CDR3. Each record gives: V gene, clone size, D gene, J gene, CDR3 protein, CDR3 DNA. D genes are given only for firm matches. Rows may omit the clone size; those that give it use once, few, many or a size class.

TRBV28	-	TRBD1	TRBJ1-2	CASSLLFILSTPGQGAFGYTF	TGTGCCAGCAGTTTACTATTTATATTATCTACGCCGGGACAGGGGGCATTTGGCTACACCTTC
TRBV18	-	TRBD1	TRBJ1-2	CASSRQGSDGYTF	TGTGCCAGCTCCCGACAGGGTAGTGATGGCTACACCTTC
TRBV6-2/TRBV6-3	-	TRBD1	TRBJ1-2	CASSSIGTGTAYTSGYTF	TGTGCCAGCAGTTCCATCGGGACCGGGACAGCTTATACCTCTGGCTACACCTTC
TRBV2	-	-	TRBJ2-2	CASSGNGRVTGELFF	TGTGCCAGCAGTGGAAACGGGAGAGTCACCGGGGAGCTGTTTTTT
TRBV6-5	once	TRBD1	TRBJ1-5	CASSPGQGRQPQHF	TGTGCCAGCAGTCCGGGACAGGGACGTCAGCCCCAGCATTTT
TRBV7-6	-	-	TRBJ2-2	CASSYTFRGTGELFF	TGTGCCAGCAGCTACACGTTCAGGGGCACCGGGGAGCTGTTTTTT
TRBV27	-	-	TRBJ2-7	CASKRLGSSYEQYF	TGTGCCAGCAAGCGACTAGGTAGCTCCTACGAGCAGTACTTC
TRBV10-3	-	-	TRBJ2-5	CAISQQGWETQYF	TGTGCCATCAGTCAACAGGGCTGGGAGACCCAGTACTTC
TRBV30	-	TRBD2	TRBJ2-1	CAWSPSGHWKFF	TGTGCCTGGAGTCCTAGCGGTCATTGGAAATTCTTC
TRBV29-1	few	-	TRBJ1-6	CSVAQEINSPLHF	TGCAGCGTCGCACAGGAAATTAATTCACCCCTCCACTTT
TRBV15	-	-	TRBJ2-5	CATSRDPGGGLETQYF	TGTGCCACCAGCAGAGATCCGGGCGGCGGGTTGGAGACCCAGTACTTC
TRBV27	-	-	TRBJ1-2	CASGYRQVRNGYTF	TGTGCCAGCGGCTATCGACAGGTTAGGAATGGCTACACCTTC
TRBV4-3	-	-	TRBJ1-2	CASSQYRGYGYTF	TGCGCCAGCAGCCAATACCGGGGGTATGGCTACACCTTC
TRBV5-1	-	TRBD1	TRBJ2-7	CASSPGQGAYEQYF	TGCGCCAGCAGCCCGGGACAGGGGGCCTACGAGCAGTACTTC
TRBV7-2	-	-	TRBJ2-3	CASSLALRADTQYF	TGTGCCAGCAGCTTAGCCCTCAGGGCAGATACGCAGTATTTT
TRBV18	-	-	TRBJ2-6	CASSSGISGANVLTF	TGTGCCAGCTCATCAGGCATCTCTGGGGCCAACGTCCTGACTTTC
TRBV9	-	TRBD2	TRBJ2-7	CASSVGLAGMYEQYF	TGTGCCAGCAGCGTCGGACTAGCGGGGATGTACGAGCAGTACTTC
TRBV20-1	once	TRBD1	TRBJ2-4	CSASGQGAAKNIQYF	TGCAGTGCTAGTGGACAGGGGGCTGCCAAAAACATTCAGTACTTC
TRBV19	once	TRBD1	TRBJ1-4	CASRDRGRRTNEKLFF	TGTGCCAGTAGGGACAGGGGGCGCAGAACTAATGAAAAACTGTTTTTT
TRBV6-5	-	-	TRBJ2-3	CASCRGSTDTQYF	TGTGCCAGTTGTAGGGGAAGCACAGATACGCAGTATTTT
TRBV3-1/TRBV3-2	-	-	TRBJ1-2	CASSQGYRENYGYTF	TGTGCCAGCAGCCAAGGGTATAGGGAGAACTATGGCTACACCTTC
TRBV9	-	TRBD2	TRBJ2-5	CASSPSTSGAQETQYF	TGTGCCAGCAGCCCTTCGACTAGCGGAGCCCAAGAGACCCAGTACTTC
TRBV6-6	-	-	TRBJ1-5	CASSYSRNSNQPQHF	TGTGCCAGCAGTTACTCGAGGAACAGCAATCAGCCCCAGCATTTT
TRBV21-1	once	-	TRBJ1-1	CASSKIPGNTEAFF	TGTGCCAGCAGCAAAATCCCCGGGAACACTGAAGCTTTCTTT
TRBV12-5	-	TRBD1	TRBJ2-5	CASGFGTGGETQYF	TGTGCTAGTGGTTTCGGGACAGGAGGTGAGACCCAGTACTTC
TRBV7-2	-	TRBD2	TRBJ2-1	CASSSPKTGLAHNEQFF	TGTGCCAGCAGCTCACCCAAAACGGGACTAGCCCACAATGAGCAGTTCTTC
TRBV4-1	-	TRBD1	TRBJ2-7	CASSQSRLRDRAYF	TGCGCCAGCAGCCAATCGAGACTTCGGGACAGGGCGTACTTC
TRBV19	-	-	TRBJ2-2	CASSIGTAGELFF	TGTGCCAGTAGTATAGGTACAGCCGGGGAGCTGTTTTTT
TRBV9	-	-	TRBJ1-3	CASSVLTPGNTIYF	TGTGCCAGCAGCGTACTAACTCCTGGAAACACCATATATTTT
TRBV3-1/TRBV3-2	-	-	TRBJ2-2	CASYQGTGELFF	TGTGCCAGCTACCAGGGCACCGGGGAGCTGTTTTTT
TRBV9	-	TRBD1	TRBJ2-2	CASSETGTANTGELFF	TGTGCCAGCAGCGAAACCGGGACAGCGAACACCGGGGAGCTGTTTTTT
TRBV9	-	-	TRBJ2-1	CASSVAPRGEQFF	TGTGCCAGCAGCGTAGCGCCCCGAGGTGAGCAGTTCTTC
TRBV12-5	-	-	TRBJ2-7	CASGLESNSGLPREQYF	TGTGCTAGTGGTTTAGAGTCTAATTCGGGGTTACCGAGGGAGCAGTACTTC
TRBV7-2	-	-	TRBJ1-2	CASSSGGAAMGGYTF	TGTGCCAGCAGCTCGGGGGGGGCAGCCATGGGAGGCTACACCTTC
TRBV19	once	TRBD1	TRBJ1-5	CASSKRQGDGNQPQHF	TGTGCCAGTAGTAAACGACAGGGCGATGGCAATCAGCCCCAGCATTTT
TRBV21-1	-	-	TRBJ2-2	CASSNIQRERRGELFF	TGTGCCAGCAGCAATATACAGCGGGAGAGGCGCGGGGAGCTGTTTTTT
TRBV27	-	TRBD2	TRBJ2-3	CASTGLASDTQYF	TGTGCCAGCACTGGACTAGCCTCAGATACGCAGTATTTT
TRBV28	few	-	TRBJ1-1	CASSLGQEDTEAFF	TGTGCCAGCAGTTTAGGTCAGGAGGACACTGAAGCTTTCTTT
TRBV10-3	-	-	TRBJ1-2	CAISEGMRAGIYGYTF	TGTGCCATCAGTGAAGGAATGAGAGCAGGCATCTATGGCTACACCTTC
TRBV9	-	-	TRBJ1-4	CASSVGGYPNEKLFF	TGTGCCAGCAGCGTAGGAGGGTACCCAAATGAAAAACTGTTTTTT
TRBV18	-	-	TRBJ2-6	CASSPAISGANVLTF	TGTGCCAGCTCACCAGCGATCTCTGGGGCCAACGTCCTGACTTTC
TRBV4-3	-	-	TRBJ2-3	CASSQDRVITDTQYF	TGCGCCAGCAGCCAAGACCGAGTTATAACAGATACGCAGTATTTT
TRBV20-1	-	-	TRBJ2-5	CSAQAQETQYF	TGCAGTGCGCAGGCGCAAGAGACCCAGTACTTC
TRBV5-1	-	TRBD1	TRBJ2-1	CASSLAGTGSFFPSYNEQFF	TGCGCCAGCAGCTTGGCCGGGACAGGGTCTTTCTTTCCTTCCTACAATGAGCAGTTCTTC
TRBV7-9	few	TRBD2	TRBJ2-3	CASSSGGDTQYF	TGTGCCAGCAGCTCCGGGGGGGATACGCAGTATTTT
TRBV7-2	-	TRBD2	TRBJ2-5	CASSPPGGQETQYF	TGTGCCAGCAGCCCCCCCGGGGGGCAAGAGACCCAGTACTTC
TRBV4-3	-	-	TRBJ2-7	CASSQLPGDSYEQYF	TGCGCCAGCAGCCAACTACCGGGGGACTCCTACGAGCAGTACTTC
TRBV10-3	once	-	TRBJ1-2	CAISSPGQGANYGYTF	TGTGCCATCAGTTCCCCGGGACAAGGGGCTAACTATGGCTACACCTTC
TRBV2	-	-	TRBJ2-5	CASTRGETQYF	TGTGCCAGCACTAGAGGAGAGACCCAGTACTTC
TRBV28	-	-	TRBJ1-1	CASSYPGNTEAFF	TGTGCCAGCAGTTATCCCGGGAACACTGAAGCTTTCTTT
TRBV7-9	-	-	TRBJ2-3	CASSLQGSTDTQYF	TGTGCCAGCAGCTTACAGGGCAGCACAGATACGCAGTATTTT
TRBV5-1	-	TRBD1	TRBJ1-1	CASSLRTGLGIFLNTEAFF	TGCGCCAGCAGCTTGAGGACAGGGTTGGGAATTTTCCTGAACACTGAAGCTTTCTTT
TRBV7-9	-	TRBD2	TRBJ2-5	CASSSPPVSGGGFRETQYF	TGTGCCAGCAGCTCCCCCCCCGTTAGCGGGGGGGGGTTCAGAGAGACCCAGTACTTC
TRBV2	-	TRBD1	TRBJ1-5	CASSEGTGYHQPQHF	TGTGCCAGCAGTGAAGGGACAGGGTACCATCAGCCCCAGCATTTT
TRBV6-5	-	TRBD2	TRBJ2-1	CASSPGLAANEQFF	TGTGCCAGCAGTCCGGGACTAGCGGCCAATGAGCAGTTCTTC